A selection of T cell receptor beta chains follows, all from one sample in a study of identical twins. A single record per CDR3 protein comes from TCRdb applying MiXCR to the 5' RACE reads. Of around 340,000 distinct CDR3 sequences in the sample, 9% to 15% were seen once. This same sample was also part of a study on yellow fever vaccine responses in identical twins.

The sequencing input was CD8+ T cells sorted from blood. The receptors derive from a woman aged 18-29 years in good health. Both conserved end residues are part of each CDR3. The D gene is left open where the match is weak. Not every row has a clone size; where given, it reads once, few, many or a size class.

D gene	V gene	J gene	clone size	CDR3 protein	CDR3 DNA
.	TRBV7-9	TRBJ2-7	.	CASSLIQGPSYEQYF	TGTGCCAGCAGCTTAATACAGGGACCCTCCTACGAGCAGTACTTC
TRBD2	TRBV4-1	TRBJ2-1	many	CASSPRGGNSNEQFF	TGCGCCAGCAGCCCTCGGGGGGGCAATTCAAATGAGCAGTTCTTC
.	TRBV3-1	TRBJ2-1	few	CASSQDGGGGGPTYNEQFF	TGTGCCAGCAGCCAAGATGGGGGGGGTGGGGGCCCAACCTACAATGAGCAGTTCTTC
.	TRBV4-2	TRBJ1-1	.	CASSQAVTEAFF	TGTGCCAGCAGCCAAGCGGTCACTGAAGCTTTCTTT
.	TRBV9	TRBJ2-7	few	CASSVGGSESYEQYF	TGTGCCAGCAGCGTAGGGGGTAGCGAATCCTACGAGCAGTACTTC
.	TRBV11-2	TRBJ2-7	.	CASSLASDEQYF	TGTGCCAGCAGCTTAGCTAGCGACGAGCAGTACTTC
.	TRBV29-1	TRBJ1-2	few	CSDRGLWGYTF	TGCAGCGACCGGGGGTTATGGGGCTACACCTTC
.	TRBV4-1	TRBJ2-3	few	CASSQEQVLRDTQYF	TGCGCCAGCAGCCAAGAACAGGTTTTGAGAGATACGCAGTATTTT
.	TRBV4-1	TRBJ1-1	few	CASSPWGGRDTEAFF	TGCGCCAGCAGCCCTTGGGGGGGTCGGGACACTGAAGCTTTCTTT
.	TRBV4-1	TRBJ1-2	.	CASGEFMGLNGYTF	TGCGCCAGCGGGGAGTTCATGGGGCTGAACGGCTACACCTTC
.	TRBV4-1	TRBJ1-1	few	CASSQGRRIFF	TGCGCCAGCAGCCAAGGGAGGAGGATCTTCTTT
.	TRBV24-1	TRBJ2-1	many	CAASGSYNEQFF	TGTGCCGCCAGCGGGTCCTACAATGAGCAGTTCTTC
.	TRBV29-1	TRBJ2-1	.	CSVREGNEQFF	TGCAGCGTCAGGGAAGGAAATGAGCAGTTCTTC
.	TRBV7-8	TRBJ1-4	few	CASSPESDEKLFF	TGTGCCAGCAGCCCTGAATCGGACGAAAAACTGTTTTTT
TRBD2	TRBV20-1	TRBJ2-7	.	CSARDLTSGYMDEQYF	TGCAGTGCTAGAGATCTGACTAGCGGGTACATGGACGAGCAGTACTTC
TRBD1	TRBV7-9	TRBJ2-7	.	CASSLGGTGAFEQYF	TGTGCCAGCAGCTTAGGGGGGACAGGAGCCTTCGAGCAGTACTTC
TRBD1	TRBV7-8	TRBJ2-3	many	CASSLLGGGSTDTQYF	TGTGCCAGCAGCTTATTAGGGGGCGGGAGCACAGATACGCAGTATTTT
TRBD2	TRBV10-2	TRBJ2-3	many	CASRLASTDTQYF	TGCGCCAGCAGACTAGCGAGCACAGATACGCAGTATTTT
TRBD2	TRBV14	TRBJ2-2	few	CASSPGGGPNTGELFF	TGTGCCAGCAGCCCCGGGGGGGGGCCGAACACCGGGGAGCTGTTTTTT
TRBD2	TRBV9	TRBJ2-2	.	CASSNRIAGGNTGELFF	TGTGCCAGCAGCAATCGAATAGCGGGAGGGAACACCGGGGAGCTGTTTTTT
TRBD2	TRBV2	TRBJ2-2	few	CASRDFRGENTGELFF	TGTGCCAGCAGGGATTTCCGGGGGGAGAACACCGGGGAGCTGTTTTTT
TRBD2	TRBV6-5	TRBJ2-7	.	CASSYGEGSYEQYF	TGTGCCAGCAGTTACGGGGAGGGCTCCTACGAGCAGTACTTC
.	TRBV12-3/TRBV12-4	TRBJ1-1	.	CASSLGGVLHTEAFF	TGTGCCAGCAGTTTAGGGGGGGTTTTACACACTGAAGCTTTCTTT
TRBD2	TRBV6-2/TRBV6-3	TRBJ2-1	.	CASSWPSGRDNEQFF	TGTGCCAGCAGTTGGCCTAGCGGGAGGGACAATGAGCAGTTCTTC
.	TRBV24-1	TRBJ2-7	few	CATSGAIGEQYF	TGTGCCACCAGTGGTGCAATTGGCGAGCAGTACTTC
TRBD1	TRBV27	TRBJ2-6	.	CASSFRDRIAGANVLTF	TGTGCCAGCAGTTTCCGGGACAGAATAGCTGGGGCCAACGTCCTGACTTTC
.	TRBV27	TRBJ2-1	many	CASSKGSSPYNEQFF	TGTGCCAGCAGTAAAGGTAGTTCCCCATACAATGAGCAGTTCTTC
.	TRBV5-1	TRBJ1-2	few	CASSLASPSNGYTF	TGCGCCAGCAGCTTGGCCAGCCCTTCAAACGGCTACACCTTC
.	TRBV4-1	TRBJ2-5	.	CASSQDRGSQKTQYF	TGCGCCAGCAGCCAAGATCGGGGGAGCCAGAAGACCCAGTACTTC
TRBD2	TRBV7-9	TRBJ2-7	.	CASPKGGSGSHEQYF	TGTGCCAGCCCAAAGGGGGGCAGCGGGAGCCACGAGCAGTACTTC
TRBD1	TRBV29-1	TRBJ2-1	many	CSVEDLPGQGARNEQFF	TGCAGCGTTGAAGATCTTCCGGGACAGGGGGCGAGGAATGAGCAGTTCTTC
TRBD2	TRBV27	TRBJ2-3	few	CASSFGRTADTQYF	TGTGCCAGCAGTTTCGGGAGGACCGCAGATACGCAGTATTTT
.	TRBV20-1	TRBJ2-2	few	CSARDKRTWELFF	TGCAGTGCGAGGGACAAGCGGACGTGGGAGCTGTTTTTT
.	TRBV29-1	TRBJ2-7	few	CSVQGQPFYEQYF	TGCAGCGTTCAAGGACAGCCCTTCTACGAGCAGTACTTC
TRBD1	TRBV28	TRBJ2-2	few	CASRLWTGRSGELFF	TGTGCCAGCCGCCTTTGGACAGGGAGGTCCGGGGAGCTGTTTTTT
.	TRBV19	TRBJ2-2	.	CASIRRETGELFF	TGTGCCAGTATTAGGAGGGAGACCGGGGAGCTGTTTTTT
.	TRBV29-1	TRBJ2-3	.	CSVEGGSWGSTDTQYF	TGCAGCGTTGAGGGCGGCAGTTGGGGAAGCACAGATACGCAGTATTTT
.	TRBV6-5	TRBJ1-4	few	CASSYSSQFEKLFF	TGTGCCAGCAGTTACTCATCCCAGTTTGAAAAACTGTTTTTT
TRBD2	TRBV2	TRBJ2-7	.	CASSTGTSGSFYGYEQYF	TGTGCCAGCAGTACAGGGACTAGCGGGAGTTTCTACGGTTACGAGCAGTACTTC
.	TRBV12-3/TRBV12-4	TRBJ1-2	.	CASSTTYAGYTF	TGTGCCAGCAGTACCACGTATGCAGGCTACACCTTC
.	TRBV12-3/TRBV12-4	TRBJ2-5	many	CASSTPLRWETQYF	TGTGCCAGCAGTACACCCCTCCGGTGGGAGACCCAGTACTTC
TRBD2	TRBV7-9	TRBJ2-5	.	CASSPAAGLAGTQYF	TGTGCCAGCAGCCCTGCGGCGGGACTAGCAGGGACCCAGTACTTC
.	TRBV29-1	TRBJ2-7	many	CSVEGQGNEQYF	TGCAGCGTTGAAGGGCAGGGGAACGAGCAGTACTTC
TRBD2	TRBV29-1	TRBJ2-1	.	CSVVGSGKLTWGEQFF	TGCAGCGTTGTTGGTAGCGGGAAGCTCACGTGGGGTGAGCAGTTCTTC
.	TRBV27	TRBJ2-1	.	CASSLGQGRSQFF	TGTGCCAGCAGTTTAGGCCAGGGTCGCTCGCAGTTCTTC
.	TRBV10-3	TRBJ2-7	many	CAISEWARSSYEQYF	TGTGCCATCAGTGAGTGGGCTAGAAGCTCCTACGAGCAGTACTTC
.	TRBV6-1	TRBJ2-1	.	CATIKPGYNEQFF	TGTGCCACTATTAAACCCGGGTACAATGAGCAGTTCTTC
.	TRBV3-1	TRBJ2-2	.	CASSFLFPLGQINTGELFF	TGTGCCAGCAGCTTCTTGTTTCCCCTAGGACAAATTAACACCGGGGAGCTGTTTTTT
TRBD2	TRBV4-1	TRBJ2-1	.	CASSQPGTSVNEQFF	TGCGCCAGCAGCCAACCCGGGACTAGCGTCAATGAGCAGTTCTTC
.	TRBV27	TRBJ2-3	few	CASTLNVGSTQYF	TGTGCCAGCACCCTAAATGTGGGAAGTACGCAGTATTTT
.	TRBV15	TRBJ1-1	few	CATSRDRREAFF	TGTGCCACCAGCAGAGATCGAAGAGAAGCTTTCTTT
TRBD1	TRBV2	TRBJ1-5	many	CASSSGTDSNQPQHF	TGTGCCAGCAGCTCCGGGACAGATAGCAATCAGCCCCAGCATTTT
TRBD1	TRBV12-3/TRBV12-4	TRBJ2-1	many	CASSLRGPGNEQFF	TGTGCCAGCAGTTTAAGGGGGCCGGGGAATGAGCAGTTCTTC